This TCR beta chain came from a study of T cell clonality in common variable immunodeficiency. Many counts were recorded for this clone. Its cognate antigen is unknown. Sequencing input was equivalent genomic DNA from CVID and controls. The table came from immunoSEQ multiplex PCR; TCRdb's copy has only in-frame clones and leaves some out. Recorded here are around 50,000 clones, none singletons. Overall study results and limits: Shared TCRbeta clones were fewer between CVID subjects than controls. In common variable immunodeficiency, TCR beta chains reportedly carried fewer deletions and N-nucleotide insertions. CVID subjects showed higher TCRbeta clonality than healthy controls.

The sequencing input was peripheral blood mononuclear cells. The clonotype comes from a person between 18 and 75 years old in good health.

The CDR3 region is CSARDITGQSPLFF. CDR3 DNA (partial): TGCAGTGCTAGAGATATAACAGGTCAATCACCA. This rearrangement joins TRBV20-1 to TRBJ1-4; D might be TRBD1 (5 bases). The read halts 3 residues ahead of the CDR3 end, with the missing end drawn from the germline J gene. The CDR3 spans 14 residues. CDR1 DFQATT and CDR2 SNEGSKA come from the germline V gene (reference sequence).